This TCR beta chain came from a study of long-term antiretroviral therapy in people with HIV. Notes on the study in general: Whereas controls had wider CDR3 length ranges, HIV repertoires had narrower ones. Pre-ART expanded TRB clones stayed dominant throughout, though often decreasing after ART.

Sampling of each donor yielded at least one pre-ART PBMC sample and at least two post-ART PBMC samples. The immunoSEQ assay was v3.0, run at survey level. Some clones are missing from TCRdb's copy, which holds only in-frame ones; the method was immunoSEQ multiplex PCR. Among 20,000 to 25,000 clones, about 81% were seen once, and the ten largest hold around 7.2%. Details on this clone: Its cognate antigen is unknown.

V lost 6 bases, J lost 3 bases, and 28 bases stayed unmatched. The CDR3 runs 20 residues. CDR1 is SQVTM and CDR2 is ANQGSEA in the germline V gene. The starting material was unsorted PBMCs, obtained 1.5 years after starting antiretroviral therapy. The V gene is TRBV29-1, the J gene TRBJ2-7; 8 nucleotides align to TRBD1. This clonotype was obtained from a man under 40 with HIV. The CDR3 sequence is CSVRIGGAGGRGRAGYEQYF. For the CDR3, the DNA is TGCAGCGTCCGCATCGGTGGGGCAGGGGGCAGGGGTCGCGCGGGCTACGAGCAGTACTTC.